There are a few counts of the clone carrying this T cell receptor (beta chain). Antigen: not known. The entry originates in a study of graft-versus-host responses after intestinal transplantation. Study-level background: Recipients had multivisceral, liver-intestinal, or isolated intestinal transplants. Anti-thymocyte globulin served as induction for all recipients, who then took tacrolimus and steroids for three to four years. Findings of the study overall: Where graft-donor T cell macrochimerism was present, patients had high graft-versus-host to host-versus-graft clonal ratios in allografts. Recipient marrow harbored GvH clones, some of which surfaced first in ileum or blood.

The CDR3 runs 16 residues. Looked up from germline, CDR1 is LNHDA and CDR2 is SQIVND (reference sequence). V lost 4 bases, J lost 6 bases, and 8 bases stayed unmatched. Sequencing used immunoSEQ multiplex PCR; TCRdb keeps in-frame clones, though not all of them. This table holds tens of thousands of clones, approximately 94% found once. The gene calls are TRBV19 and TRBJ2-1; 11 bases fit TRBD2. Sample: unstimulated CD8+ T cells sorted from spleen or lymph node cells, taken before intestinal transplant. The source of this sequence is a human donor who received an intestinal transplant. The CDR3 reads CASSTLAGGLGNEQFF. The CDR3 DNA reads as TGTGCCAGTAGTACCTTAGCGGGGGGGTTAGGCAATGAGCAGTTCTTC.